The entry that follows covers one T cell receptor (beta chain) sequence. There is no known antigen for this receptor. Base quality data are lacking; no much larger clone is found one base away. The receptor library was made with the immunoSEQ multiplex PCR assay. The authors' pipeline ran thus. A statistical classification framework was built for diagnosing cytomegalovirus status from the catalog of TCR beta chain sequences. Imported from immuneACCESS, the table was reduced by TCRdb to in-frame sequences with V and J called. These copies leave out some clones; in studies compared against another copy, an unresolved V gene accounts for under half, and the cause of the remainder is not known. For V, J and clone size, that table is used; D and trimming come from the DNA. For this sample there are approximately 160,000 clones; 85% to 90% appear just once. The ten largest account for about 3% of the sample.

The donors were included in the validation cohort of over a hundred subjects, a group kept apart from the roughly 700-subject first cohort. This record comes from a study of cytomegalovirus exposure and HLA in healthy donors (dated by TCRdb to 2015 to 2018). With respect to the entire study: According to a later analysis, one platform produced both the approximately 110 validation repertoires and the 730 or so repertoires of the first cohort. The study aimed to test whether signatures of past pathogen exposure could be identified by cataloging public T cell receptors. Along with the roughly 670-subject first cohort, a separate validation cohort of around 120 different subjects was used. High-throughput TCR immunosequencing, statistical association of individual TCRs with disease status, and machine learning were combined to predict cytomegalovirus infection status.

The study at large found these results: The study listed over 150 TCR beta chains as associated with cytomegalovirus. The validation cohort had no HLA typing available for a later analysis, so co-occurrence within that cohort was assessed over all 130 or so repertoires. According to the authors, the approach could potentially be generalized to other disease states and immunological phenotypes. In a later analysis, TCRs clustered in the first cohort were found to also tend to co-occur in the roughly 120 validation repertoires, with 90% to 95% of cluster scores above 0. In vitro tests confirmed that a few of the cytomegalovirus-associated TCR beta chains recognize cytomegalovirus antigens. The classifier was reported to diagnose cytomegalovirus status with high specificity and sensitivity in both the original and validation cohorts. Most TCR sequences were seen in very few donors, while some public TCRs were found in many individuals.

The receptor was isolated from a young woman in good health and CMV-seropositive. The specimen was PBMCs.

The sequenced DNA is TGTGCCAGCAGCTTACAGGGCATGAACACTGAAGCTTTCTTT. The encoded protein is CASSLQGMNTEAFF. The chain employs TRBV7-9 and TRBJ1-1; TRBD1 might be the D gene, on 5 matching bases. From a lookup of the germline V gene (reference sequence), CDR1 and CDR2 are SEHNR and FQNEAQ. The trim is 2 bases for V and 0 bases for J, with a gap of 7 bases between the germline ends. From cysteine to phenylalanine, the CDR3 is 14 amino acids long. Only the CDR3 part of the read is kept: 42 bases, read in frame from the first base.